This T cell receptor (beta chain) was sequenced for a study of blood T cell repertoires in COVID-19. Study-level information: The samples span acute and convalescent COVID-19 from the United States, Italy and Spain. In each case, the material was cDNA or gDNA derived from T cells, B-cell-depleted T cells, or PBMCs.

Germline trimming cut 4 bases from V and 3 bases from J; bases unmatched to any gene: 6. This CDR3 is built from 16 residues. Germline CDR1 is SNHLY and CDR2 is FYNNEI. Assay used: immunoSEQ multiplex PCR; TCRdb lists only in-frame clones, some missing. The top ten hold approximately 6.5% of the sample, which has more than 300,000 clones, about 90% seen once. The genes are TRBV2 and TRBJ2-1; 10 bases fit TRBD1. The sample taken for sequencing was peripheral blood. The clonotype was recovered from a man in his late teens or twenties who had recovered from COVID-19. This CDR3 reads CASSGGGTGDYNEQFF. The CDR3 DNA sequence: TGTGCCAGCAGTGGGGGTGGGACAGGGGACTACAATGAGCAGTTCTTC.